Listed here are 5 T cell receptor beta chains from one sample, sequenced in a study of T cells in Graves' hyperthyroidism and ophthalmopathy. TCR beta CDR3 regions were amplified from RNA. The primer set for the first-round RT-PCR of the TCR CDR3 was HTBI. TCRdb redid the calling of the multiplex PCR reads with MiXCR, one entry per CDR3 protein. The data show just under 750,000 distinct CDR3 sequences, over 35% seen once. What was sequenced was blood. Receptor source: a woman aged 35 to 49 with Graves' hyperthyroidism.

The V gene is TRBV4-1, the J gene TRBJ2-5; D is unclear. The CDR3 length is 16 residues. The germline V and J ends were trimmed by 0 bases and 1 base, with 12 bases remaining between them. Per the germline V gene, CDR1 is MGHRA and CDR2 is YSYEKL. Here the CDR3 DNA reads TGCGCCAGCAGCCAAGAGTTCCAGCTACGCCAAGAGACCCAGTACTTC. Protein product: CASSQEFQLRQETQYF.

This clonotype was counted only a few times. The chain carries TRBV29-1 and TRBJ2-3; tentatively, D is TRBD2 (5 bases). The ends were cut back, 4 bases at V and 9 bases at J, with 20 bases in the middle. The germline gives CDR1 SQVTM, CDR2 ANQGSEA. The CDR3 runs to 14 residues. CDR3: CSVGPRLSRETQYF. DNA for the CDR3: TGCAGCGTTGGTCCCCGGCTATCGAGGGAGACGCAGTATTTT.

The chain couples TRBV19 to TRBJ1-4, with D tentatively TRBD1 (6 bases). V was pared by 6 bases and J by 8 bases, with 19 bases between. The CDR3 spans 15 residues. Per the germline V gene, CDR1 is LNHDA and CDR2 is SQIVND (reference sequence). The CDR3 DNA sequence: TGTGCCAGTAGGGACTACCTGGGGGCACAAGAAAAACTGTTTTTT. Amino acid sequence: CASRDYLGAQEKLFF.

With regard to this clonotype: A much bigger clone sits one base away, suggesting this may be a read error. J is TRBJ1-1 and V is TRBV6-5; possibly TRBD1 for D (6 bases). The CDR3 contains 11 residues. CDR1 is MNHEY and CDR2 is SVGAGI in the germline V gene. In DNA, the CDR3 is TGTGCCAGCAGTTTGGGGCTGGGGGCTCTCTTT. Translated: CASSLGLGALF.

This clonotype was recorded at least ten times. This chain connects TRBV7-2 to TRBJ2-7; a weak D match, TRBD2 (6 bases). CDR3 length: 13 residues. Trimming pared 2 bases from V and 2 bases from J, leaving 7 bases between. Germline CDR1 reads SGHTA; CDR2 reads FQGNSA. CDR3 DNA: TGTGCCAGCAGCTTACGGAGGGCCTACGAGCAGTACTTC. It translates to CASSLRRAYEQYF.